The clone carrying this T cell receptor beta chain was counted a single time. What it binds is not known. Generated by immunoSEQ multiplex PCR, the TCRdb table keeps only in-frame clones and is missing some. The repertoire has around 2,100,000 clones, about 94% of them found once; the top ten carry approximately 1%. This specimen comes from a study of shared clonotypes between healthy human individuals. Germline assignment: CDR1 GTSNPN and CDR2 SVGIG (reference sequence). The V and J ends lost 1 base and 3 bases respectively, with 13 bases between them. CDR3 length equals 14 residues. Study results and limitations: How much donors shared clonotypes was expected to be affected by sequencing depth.

CD8 cells regarded as naive lacked CD45RO, were positively chosen for CCR7, and omitted terminally differentiated effector memory CD45RA+ cells. Sequenced input: naive CD8+ T cells sorted from blood. The sequence derives from a young man in good health. V gene TRBV30 combines with J gene TRBJ2-7, with D possibly matching TRBD2 (5 bases). CDR3 sequence: CAWSETGLVYEQYF. CDR3 sequence (DNA): TGTGCCTGGAGTGAAACTGGACTCGTCTACGAGCAGTACTTC.